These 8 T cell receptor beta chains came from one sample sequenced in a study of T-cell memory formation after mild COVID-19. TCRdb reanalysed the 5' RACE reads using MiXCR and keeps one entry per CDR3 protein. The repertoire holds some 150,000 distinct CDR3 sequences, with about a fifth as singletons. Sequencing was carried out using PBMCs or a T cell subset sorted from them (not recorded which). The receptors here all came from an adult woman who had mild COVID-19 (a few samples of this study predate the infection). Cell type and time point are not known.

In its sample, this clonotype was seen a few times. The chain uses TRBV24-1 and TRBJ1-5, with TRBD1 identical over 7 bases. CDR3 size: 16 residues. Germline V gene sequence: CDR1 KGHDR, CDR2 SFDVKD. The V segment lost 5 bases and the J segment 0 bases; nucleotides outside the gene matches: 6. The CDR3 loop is CATSGTTGPSNQPQHF. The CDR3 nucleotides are TGTGCCACCAGTGGTACGACAGGGCCTAGCAATCAGCCCCAGCATTTT.

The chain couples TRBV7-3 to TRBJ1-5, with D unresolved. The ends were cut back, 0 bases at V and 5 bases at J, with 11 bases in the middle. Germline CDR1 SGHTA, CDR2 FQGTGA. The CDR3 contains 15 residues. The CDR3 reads CASSLTAEGYQPQHF. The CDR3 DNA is TGTGCCAGCAGCTTAACGGCCGAGGGTTATCAGCCCCAGCATTTT.

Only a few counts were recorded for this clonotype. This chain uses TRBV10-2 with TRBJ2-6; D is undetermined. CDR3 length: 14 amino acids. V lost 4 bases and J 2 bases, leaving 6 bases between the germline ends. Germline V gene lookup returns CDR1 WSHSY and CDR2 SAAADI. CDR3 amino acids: CASSGSTGANVLTF. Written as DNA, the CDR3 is TGCGCCAGCAGTGGAAGTACTGGGGCCAACGTCCTGACTTTC.

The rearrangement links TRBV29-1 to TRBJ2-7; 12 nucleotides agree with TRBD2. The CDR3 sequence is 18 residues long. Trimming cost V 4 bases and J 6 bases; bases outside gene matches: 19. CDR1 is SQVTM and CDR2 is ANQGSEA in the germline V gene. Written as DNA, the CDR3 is TGCAGCGTTGGGGCGACTAGCGGGAGTTCTCTGTCCCGTCGCGAGCAGTACTTC. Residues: CSVGATSGSSLSRREQYF.

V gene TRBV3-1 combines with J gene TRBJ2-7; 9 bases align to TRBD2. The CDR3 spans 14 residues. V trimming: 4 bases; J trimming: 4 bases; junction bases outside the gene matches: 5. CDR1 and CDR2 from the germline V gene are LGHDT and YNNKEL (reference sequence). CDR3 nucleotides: TGTGCCAGCAGCCTTAGCGGGGGAAAGTACGAGCAGTACTTC. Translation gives CASSLSGGKYEQYF.

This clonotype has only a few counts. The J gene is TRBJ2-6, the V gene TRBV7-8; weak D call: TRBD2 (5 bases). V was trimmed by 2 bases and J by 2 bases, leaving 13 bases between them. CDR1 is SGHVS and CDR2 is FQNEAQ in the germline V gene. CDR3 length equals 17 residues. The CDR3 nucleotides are TGTGCCAGCAGCTTATCGGGGATAATAACTGGGGCCAACGTCCTGACTTTC. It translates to CASSLSGIITGANVLTF.

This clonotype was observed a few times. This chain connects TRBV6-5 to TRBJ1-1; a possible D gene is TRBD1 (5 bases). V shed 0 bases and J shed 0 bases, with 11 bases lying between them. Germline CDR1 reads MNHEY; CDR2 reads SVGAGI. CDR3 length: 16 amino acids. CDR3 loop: CASSYSRGHLNTEAFF. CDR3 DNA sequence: TGTGCCAGCAGTTACTCGAGAGGACATTTGAACACTGAAGCTTTCTTT.

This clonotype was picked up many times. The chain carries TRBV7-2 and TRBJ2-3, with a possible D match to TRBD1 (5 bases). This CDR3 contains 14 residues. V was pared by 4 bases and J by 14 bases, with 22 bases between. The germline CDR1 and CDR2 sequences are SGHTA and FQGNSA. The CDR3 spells CASSYQGPLASGYF. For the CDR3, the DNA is TGTGCCAGCAGCTATCAGGGCCCCCTCGCCAGTGGGTATTTT. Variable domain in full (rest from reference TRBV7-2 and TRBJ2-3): GAGVSQSPSNKVTEKGKDVELRCDPISGHTALYWYRQSLGQGLEFLIYFQGNSAPDKSGLPSDRFSAERTGGSVSTLTIQRTQQEDSAVYLCASSYQGPLASGYFGPGTRLTVL.